This T cell receptor beta chain is from a study of T cells after yellow fever vaccination. This CDR3 is 15 amino acids long. V was trimmed by 6 bases and J by 0 bases, leaving 12 bases between them. The germline V gene has CDR1 SQVTM and CDR2 ANQGSEA. This clonotype was found many times. One entry per CDR3 protein results from TCRdb running MiXCR on the 5' RACE reads. The sample has 300,000 to 350,000 distinct CDR3 sequences; about 4% are singletons. The sequenced sample was PBMCs, obtained 5 days after the yellow fever booster vaccination. The chain employs TRBV29-1 and TRBJ2-6, with D possibly TRBD2 on 6 matching bases. The receptor's source is a man in his late teens or twenties who received the YFV17D yellow fever vaccine. The CDR3 DNA reads TGCAGCGTGCCGGGACTGGTCTCTGGGGCCAACGTCCTGACTTTC. It is translated as CSVPGLVSGANVLTF.